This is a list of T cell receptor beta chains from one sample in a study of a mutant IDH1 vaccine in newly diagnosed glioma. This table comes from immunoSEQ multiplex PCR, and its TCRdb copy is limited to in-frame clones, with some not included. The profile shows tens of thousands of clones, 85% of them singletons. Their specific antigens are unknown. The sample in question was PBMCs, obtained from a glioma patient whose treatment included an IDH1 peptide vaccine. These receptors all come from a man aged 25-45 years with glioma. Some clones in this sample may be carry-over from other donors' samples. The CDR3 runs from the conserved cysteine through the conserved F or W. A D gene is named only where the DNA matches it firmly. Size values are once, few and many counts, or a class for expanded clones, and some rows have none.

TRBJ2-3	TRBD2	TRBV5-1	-	TGCGCCAGCAGCTCATGGAGCGGGAACACAGATACGCAGTATTTT	CASSSWSGNTDTQYF
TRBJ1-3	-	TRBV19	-	TGTGCCAGTAGTCGGGTTCTTGACAGCAGCTCTGGAAACACCATATATTTT	CASSRVLDSSSGNTIYF
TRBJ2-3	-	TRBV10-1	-	TGCGCCAGCAGTGAAGGGTGGAGGGCCGGAGATACGCAGTATTTT	CASSEGWRAGDTQYF
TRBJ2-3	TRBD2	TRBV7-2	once	TGTGCCAGCAGCGGGGGCGGGGGGCAGGGAGATACGCAGTATTTT	CASSGGGGQGDTQYF
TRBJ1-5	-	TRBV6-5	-	TGTGCCTCGGGGAGCAATCAGCCCCAGCATTTT	CASGSNQPQHF
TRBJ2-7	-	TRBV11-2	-	TGTGCCAGCAGCTTCTGGGCTGGCCTCGAGCAGTACTTC	CASSFWAGLEQYF
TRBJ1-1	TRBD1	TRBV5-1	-	TGCGCCAGCAGCCTTGCTCAGGGGGCGGGTACTGAAGCTTTCTTT	CASSLAQGAGTEAFF
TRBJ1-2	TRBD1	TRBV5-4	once	TGTGCCAGCAGCTTGGCATCGGGACAGGGGTCTGGCTACACCTTC	CASSLASGQGSGYTF
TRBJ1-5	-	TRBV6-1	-	TGTGCCAGCAGTACAAGCGATAGCAATCAGCCCCAGCATTTT	CASSTSDSNQPQHF
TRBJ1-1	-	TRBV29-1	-	TGCAGTACTGCGTTGGGGAACACTGAAGCTTTCTTT	CSTALGNTEAFF
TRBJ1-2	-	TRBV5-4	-	TGTGCCAGCAGCTTGGATGCGGGGACTAACTATGGCTACACCTTC	CASSLDAGTNYGYTF
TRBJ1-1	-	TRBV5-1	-	TGCGCCAGCAGCACCCCCGGGATGAACACTGAAGCTTTCTTT	CASSTPGMNTEAFF
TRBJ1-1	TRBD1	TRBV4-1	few	TGCGCCAGCAGCCAAGATAGAAGAGGACAGGTATACACTGAAGCTTTCTTT	CASSQDRRGQVYTEAFF
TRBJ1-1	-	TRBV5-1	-	TGCGCCAGCAGCTTGCAGAACAAGGGGACTGAAGCTTTCTTT	CASSLQNKGTEAFF
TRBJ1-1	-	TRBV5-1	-	TGCGCCAGCAGCTTGGGTTGGGGGAACACTGAAGCTTTCTTT	CASSLGWGNTEAFF
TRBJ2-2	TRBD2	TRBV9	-	TGTGCCAGCAGTCTTAGCGGGGCCGGGGAGCTGTTTTTT	CASSLSGAGELFF
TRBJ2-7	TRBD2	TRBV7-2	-	TGTGCCAGCAGCTTCGGGACTACAGGATTCGAGCAGTACTTC	CASSFGTTGFEQYF
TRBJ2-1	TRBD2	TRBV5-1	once	TGCGCCAGTTTTAGCGGGAGGGCCTACAATGAGCAGTTCTTC	CASFSGRAYNEQFF
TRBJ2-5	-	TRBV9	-	TGTGCCAGCAGCGTAGCAGGGGAAGTGTTTCGGACCCAGTACTTC	CASSVAGEVFRTQYF
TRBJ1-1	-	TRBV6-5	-	TGTGCCAGCAGCACTTCCGGGGCGAACACTGAAGCTTTCTTT	CASSTSGANTEAFF
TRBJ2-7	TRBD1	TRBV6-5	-	TGTGCCATCAGGGACCCGACAGGGGGGTTCTACGAGCAGTACTTC	CAIRDPTGGFYEQYF
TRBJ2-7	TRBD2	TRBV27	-	TGTGCCAGCAGTTTCGTAGCGGGAGAATACGAGCAGTACTTC	CASSFVAGEYEQYF
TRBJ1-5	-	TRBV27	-	TGTGCCAGCAGTAATAGCAATCAGCCCCAGCATTTT	CASSNSNQPQHF
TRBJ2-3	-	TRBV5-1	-	TGCGCCAGCAGCTTCCGGGCCCGCACAGATACGCAGTATTTT	CASSFRARTDTQYF
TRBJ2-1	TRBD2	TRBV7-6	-	TGTGCCAGCAGCTTGGGACTAGCGGGTGTCAATGAGCAGTTCTTC	CASSLGLAGVNEQFF
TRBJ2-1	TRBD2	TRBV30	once	TGTGCCTGGGGACTAGCGGAGTACAATGAGCAGTTCTTC	CAWGLAEYNEQFF
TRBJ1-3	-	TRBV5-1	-	TGCGCCAGCAGCCCCATCGGCTCTGGAAACACCATATATTTT	CASSPIGSGNTIYF
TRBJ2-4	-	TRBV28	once	TGTGCCAGCAGGTCCCGGGGAGGGGGCAAAAACATTCAGTACTTC	CASRSRGGGKNIQYF
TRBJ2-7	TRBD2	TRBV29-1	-	TGCAGCGTTCGGACTAGCGGATCCTACGAGCAGTACTTC	CSVRTSGSYEQYF
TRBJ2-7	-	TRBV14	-	TGTGCCAGCAGCCAAAAAGGGATTAGGACCACCTACGAGCAGTACTTC	CASSQKGIRTTYEQYF
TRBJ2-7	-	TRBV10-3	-	TGTGCCATCAGTGGTAGACTAGATTCCTACGAGCAGTACTTC	CAISGRLDSYEQYF
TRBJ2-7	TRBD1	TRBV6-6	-	TGTGCCAGCCCGGACAGGGCTAATTACGAGCAGTACTTC	CASPDRANYEQYF
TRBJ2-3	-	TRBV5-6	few	TGTGCCAGCAGCTGGGGGGCAGATACGCAGTATTTT	CASSWGADTQYF
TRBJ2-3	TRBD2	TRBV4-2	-	TGTGCCAGCAGCCAAGTCTCTAGCGGGAGGACAGATACGCAGTATTTT	CASSQVSSGRTDTQYF
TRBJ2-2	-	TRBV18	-	TGTGCCAGCTCACCATACAGGGAAGGCACCGGGGAGCTGTTTTTT	CASSPYREGTGELFF
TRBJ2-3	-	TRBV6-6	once	TGTGCCACCTCTCTCGGGTCAGATACGCAGTATTTT	CATSLGSDTQYF
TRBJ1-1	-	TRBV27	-	TGTGCCAGCAGTACGTCTTGGCTGAGTTTAGACACTGAAGCTTTCTTT	CASSTSWLSLDTEAFF
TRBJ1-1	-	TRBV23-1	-	TGCGCCAGCACCCTCCGGGGATTGAACACTGAAGCTTTCTTT	CASTLRGLNTEAFF
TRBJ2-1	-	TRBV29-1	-	TGCAGCGCCGATGACAGGTCCAATGAGCAGTTCTTC	CSADDRSNEQFF
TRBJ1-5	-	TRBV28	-	TGTGCCAGCAGCCCAGCGATGGTGGCTCAGCCCCAGCATTTT	CASSPAMVAQPQHF
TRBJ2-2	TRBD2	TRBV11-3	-	TGTGCCAGCAGCCGCGAGCGGGGGCCCGGGGAGCTGTTTTTT	CASSRERGPGELFF
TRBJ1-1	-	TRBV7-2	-	TGTGCCAGCAGTACGCAAACGACAGGGAACACTGAAGCTTTCTTT	CASSTQTTGNTEAFF
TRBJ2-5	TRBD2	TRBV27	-	TGTGCCAGCAGTTTATTTAGCGGGAGCAGCGCAGAGACCCAGTACTTC	CASSLFSGSSAETQYF
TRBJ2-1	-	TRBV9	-	TGTGCCAGCAGCGTAGGGCCCCCCCTCCTGAGCTCCTACAATGAGCAGTTCTTC	CASSVGPPLLSSYNEQFF
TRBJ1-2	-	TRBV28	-	TGTGCCAGCAGTTCGGGACTTACGAACTATGGCTACACCTTC	CASSSGLTNYGYTF
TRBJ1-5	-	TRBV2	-	TGTGCCAGCAGTGAAATCAGAACCGAGTATAGCAATCAGCCCCAGCATTTT	CASSEIRTEYSNQPQHF
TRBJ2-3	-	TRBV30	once	TGTGCCTGGAGTACCCGAGTCAGGGATACGCAGTATTTT	CAWSTRVRDTQYF
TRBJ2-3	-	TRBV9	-	TGTGCCAGCAGCGTCGTCGGGGGTGAAGATACGCAGTATTTT	CASSVVGGEDTQYF